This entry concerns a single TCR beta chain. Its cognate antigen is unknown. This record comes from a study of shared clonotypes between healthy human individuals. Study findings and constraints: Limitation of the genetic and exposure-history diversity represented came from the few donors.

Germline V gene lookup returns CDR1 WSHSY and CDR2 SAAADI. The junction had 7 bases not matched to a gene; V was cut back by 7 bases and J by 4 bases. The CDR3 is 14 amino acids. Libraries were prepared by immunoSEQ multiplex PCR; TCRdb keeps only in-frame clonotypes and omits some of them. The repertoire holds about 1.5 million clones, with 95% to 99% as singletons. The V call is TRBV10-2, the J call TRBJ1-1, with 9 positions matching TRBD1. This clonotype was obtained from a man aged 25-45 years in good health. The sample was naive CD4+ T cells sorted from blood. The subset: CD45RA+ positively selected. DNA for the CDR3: TGCGCCAGCATAACAGGGGGCTTGGTCACTGAAGCTTTCTTT. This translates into CASITGGLVTEAFF.